This T cell receptor (beta chain) was sequenced during a study of blood T cell repertoires in COVID-19. Background on the study: T cells, B-cell-depleted T cells, or PBMCs supplied cDNA or gDNA.

A note on this clone: Other DNA sequences within the sample encode an identical CDR3.

The V end was cut by 5 bases, the J end by 2 bases, with 12 bases between. Germline V gene lookup returns CDR1 SGHAT and CDR2 FQNNGV. The CDR3 runs to 14 residues. Clones were sequenced by immunoSEQ multiplex PCR, and TCRdb holds only the in-frame ones, with some missing. The table shows 100,000 to 150,000 clones, with around 80% occurring only once. This chain uses TRBV11-2 with TRBJ1-2; D might be TRBD1 (5 bases). Material: peripheral blood. The sequence derives from an elderly man with active or convalescent COVID-19. CDR3 nucleotides: TGTGCCAGCAGCAGTACCGGGGGGAACTATGGCTACACCTTC. It translates to CASSSTGGNYGYTF. Supplemented by reference TRBV11-2 and TRBJ1-2, the full variable domain reads EAGVAQSPRYKIIEKRQSVAFWCNPISGHATLYWYQQILGQGPKLLIQFQNNGVVDDSQLPKDRFSAERLKGVDSTLKIQPAKLEDSAVYLCASSSTGGNYGYTFGSGTRLTVV.